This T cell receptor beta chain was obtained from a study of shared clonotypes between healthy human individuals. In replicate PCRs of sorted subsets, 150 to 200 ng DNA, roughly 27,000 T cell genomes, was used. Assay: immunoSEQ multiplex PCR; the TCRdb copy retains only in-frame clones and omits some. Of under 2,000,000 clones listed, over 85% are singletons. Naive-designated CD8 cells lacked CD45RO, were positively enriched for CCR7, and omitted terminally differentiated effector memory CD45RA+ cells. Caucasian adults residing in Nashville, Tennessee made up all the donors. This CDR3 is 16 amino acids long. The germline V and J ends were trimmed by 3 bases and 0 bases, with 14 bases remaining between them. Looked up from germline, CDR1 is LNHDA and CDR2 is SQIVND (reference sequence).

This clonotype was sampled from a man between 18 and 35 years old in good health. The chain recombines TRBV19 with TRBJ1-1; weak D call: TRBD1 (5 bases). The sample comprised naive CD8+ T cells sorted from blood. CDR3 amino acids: CASSIDGGSMNTEAFF. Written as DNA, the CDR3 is TGTGCCAGTAGTATTGATGGGGGATCCATGAACACTGAAGCTTTCTTT.